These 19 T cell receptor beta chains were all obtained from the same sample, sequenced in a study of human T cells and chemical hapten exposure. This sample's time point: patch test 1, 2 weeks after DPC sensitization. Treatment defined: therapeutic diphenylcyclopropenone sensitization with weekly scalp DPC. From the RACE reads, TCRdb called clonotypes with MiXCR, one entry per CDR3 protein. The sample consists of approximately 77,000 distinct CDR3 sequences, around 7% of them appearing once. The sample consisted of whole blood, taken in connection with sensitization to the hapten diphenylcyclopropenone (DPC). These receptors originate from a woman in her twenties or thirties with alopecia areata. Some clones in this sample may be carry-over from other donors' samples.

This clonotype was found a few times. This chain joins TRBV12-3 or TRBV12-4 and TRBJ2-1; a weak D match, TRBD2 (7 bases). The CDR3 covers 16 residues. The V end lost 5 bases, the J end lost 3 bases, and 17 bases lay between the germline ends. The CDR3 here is CASSLVRGGLYNEQFF. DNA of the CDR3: TGTGCCAGCAGTCTCGTGAGGGGGGGACTCTACAATGAGCAGTTCTTC.

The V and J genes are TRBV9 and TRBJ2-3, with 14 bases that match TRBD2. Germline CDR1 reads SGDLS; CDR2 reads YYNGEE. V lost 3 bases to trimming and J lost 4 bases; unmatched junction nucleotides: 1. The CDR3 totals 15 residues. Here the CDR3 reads CASSAGLAGADTQYF. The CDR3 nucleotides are TGTGCCAGCAGCGCGGGACTAGCGGGGGCAGATACGCAGTATTTT.

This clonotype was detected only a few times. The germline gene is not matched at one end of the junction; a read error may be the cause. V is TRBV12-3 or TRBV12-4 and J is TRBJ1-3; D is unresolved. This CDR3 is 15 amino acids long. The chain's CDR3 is CASSFPTVLGSTIYF. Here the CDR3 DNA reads TGTGCCAGCAGTTTTCCGACGGTCCTTGGAAGCACCATATATTTT.

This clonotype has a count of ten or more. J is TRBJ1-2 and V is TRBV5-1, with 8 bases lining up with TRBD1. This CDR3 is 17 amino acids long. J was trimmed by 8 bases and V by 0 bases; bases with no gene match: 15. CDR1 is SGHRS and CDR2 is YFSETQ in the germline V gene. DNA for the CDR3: TGCGCCAGCAGCTTGGCAGGGTTTTTGGGACAGGACGGCGGCTACACCTTC. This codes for CASSLAGFLGQDGGYTF. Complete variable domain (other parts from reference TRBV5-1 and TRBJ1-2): KAGVTQTPRYLIKTRGQQVTLSCSPISGHRSVSWYQQTPGQGLQFLFEYFSETQRNKGNFPGRFSGRQFSNSRSEMNVSTLELGDSALYLCASSLAGFLGQDGGYTFGSGTRLTVV.

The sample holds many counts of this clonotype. CDR3 sequence reads: CASSQLLGSGQPQHF. CDR3 sequence (DNA): TGTGCCAGCAGTCAACTTTTGGGGAGCGGTCAGCCCCAGCATTTT. The rearrangement uses TRBV12-3 or TRBV12-4 and TRBJ1-5; D gene unclear. This CDR3 comprises 15 residues. V shed 5 bases and J shed 6 bases, with 17 bases lying between them.

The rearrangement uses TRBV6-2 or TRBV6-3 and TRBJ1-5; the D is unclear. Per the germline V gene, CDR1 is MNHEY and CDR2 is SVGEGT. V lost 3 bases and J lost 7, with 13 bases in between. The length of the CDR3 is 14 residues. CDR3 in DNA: TGTGCCAGCAGTTATGCACAGTCGGGGCAGCCCCAGCATTTT. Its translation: CASSYAQSGQPQHF.

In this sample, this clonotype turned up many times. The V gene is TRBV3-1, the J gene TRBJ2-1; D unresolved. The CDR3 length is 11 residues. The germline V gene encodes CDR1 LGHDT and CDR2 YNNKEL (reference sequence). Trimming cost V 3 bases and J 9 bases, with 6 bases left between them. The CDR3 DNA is TGTGCCAGCAGCCATGCCGGTGAGCAGTTCTTC. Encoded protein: CASSHAGEQFF.

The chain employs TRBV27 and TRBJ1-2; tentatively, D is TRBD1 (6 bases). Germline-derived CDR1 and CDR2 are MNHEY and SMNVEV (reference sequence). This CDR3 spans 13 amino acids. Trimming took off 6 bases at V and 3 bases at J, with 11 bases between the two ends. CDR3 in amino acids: CASRRTADYGYTF. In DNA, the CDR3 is TGTGCCAGCAGACGGACAGCCGACTATGGCTACACCTTC.

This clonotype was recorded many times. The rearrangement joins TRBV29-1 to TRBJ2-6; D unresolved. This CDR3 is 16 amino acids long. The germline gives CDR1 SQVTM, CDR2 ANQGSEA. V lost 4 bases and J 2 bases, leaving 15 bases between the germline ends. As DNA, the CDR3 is TGCAGCGTTGTTTCGGATTGGGTGACTGGGGCCAACGTCCTGACTTTC. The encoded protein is CSVVSDWVTGANVLTF.

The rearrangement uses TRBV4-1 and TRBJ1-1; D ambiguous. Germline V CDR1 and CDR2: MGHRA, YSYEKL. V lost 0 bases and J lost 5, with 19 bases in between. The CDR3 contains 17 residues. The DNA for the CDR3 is TGCGCCAGCAGCCAAGATCGCGGAAGTCTCAAAGGGACTGAAGCTTTCTTT. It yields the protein CASSQDRGSLKGTEAFF.

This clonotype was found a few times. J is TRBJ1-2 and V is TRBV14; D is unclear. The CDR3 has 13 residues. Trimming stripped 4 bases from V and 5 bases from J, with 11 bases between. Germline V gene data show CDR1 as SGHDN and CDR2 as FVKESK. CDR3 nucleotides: TGTGCCAGCAGCCCCGCGGGGAGTTATGGCTACACCTTC. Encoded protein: CASSPAGSYGYTF.

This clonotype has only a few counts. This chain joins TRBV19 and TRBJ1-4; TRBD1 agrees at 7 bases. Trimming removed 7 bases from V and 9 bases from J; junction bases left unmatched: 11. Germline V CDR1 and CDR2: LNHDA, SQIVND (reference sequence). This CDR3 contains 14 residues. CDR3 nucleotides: TGTGCCAGTACTACTCCCGGGGGACAGAAAAAACTGTTTTTT. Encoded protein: CASTTPGGQKKLFF. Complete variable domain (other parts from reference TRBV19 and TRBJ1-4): DGGITQSPKYLFRKEGQNVTLSCEQNLNHDAMYWYRQDPGQGLRLIYYSQIVNDFQKGDIAEGYSVSREKKESFPLTVTSAQKNPTAFYLCASTTPGGQKKLFFGSGTQLSVL.

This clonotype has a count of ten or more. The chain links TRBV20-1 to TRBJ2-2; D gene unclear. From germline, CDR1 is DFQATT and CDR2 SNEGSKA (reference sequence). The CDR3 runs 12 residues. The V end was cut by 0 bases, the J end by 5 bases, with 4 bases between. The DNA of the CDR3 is TGCAGTGCTAGAGAGGATACCGGGGAGCTGTTTTTT. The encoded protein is CSAREDTGELFF.

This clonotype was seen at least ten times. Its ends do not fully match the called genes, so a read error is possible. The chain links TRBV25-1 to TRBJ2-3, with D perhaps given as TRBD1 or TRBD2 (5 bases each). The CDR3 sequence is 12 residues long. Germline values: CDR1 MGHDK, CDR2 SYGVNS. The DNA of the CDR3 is TGTGCCAGCAGTGTCTCGGGACGCGCTACAGTATTT. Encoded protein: CASSVSGRATVF.

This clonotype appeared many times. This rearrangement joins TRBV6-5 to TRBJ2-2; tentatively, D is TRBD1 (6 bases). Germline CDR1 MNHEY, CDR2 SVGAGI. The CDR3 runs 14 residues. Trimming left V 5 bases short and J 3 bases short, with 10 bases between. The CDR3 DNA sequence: TGTGCCAGCAGTCCACAGGGATACACCGGGGAGCTGTTTTTT. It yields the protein CASSPQGYTGELFF.

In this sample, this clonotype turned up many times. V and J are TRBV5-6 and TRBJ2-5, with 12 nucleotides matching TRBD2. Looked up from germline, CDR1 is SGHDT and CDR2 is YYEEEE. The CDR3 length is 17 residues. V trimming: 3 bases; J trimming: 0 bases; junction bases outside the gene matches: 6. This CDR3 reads CASSSLAGGMYQETQYF. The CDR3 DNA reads TGTGCCAGCAGCTCTCTAGCGGGGGGGATGTACCAAGAGACCCAGTACTTC.

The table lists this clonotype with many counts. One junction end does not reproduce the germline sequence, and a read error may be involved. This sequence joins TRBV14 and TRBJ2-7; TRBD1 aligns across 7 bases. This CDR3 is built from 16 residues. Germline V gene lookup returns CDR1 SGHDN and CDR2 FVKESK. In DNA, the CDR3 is TGTGCCAGCAGCTTGAACATAAGACAGGGCTCCCACGAGCAGTACTTC. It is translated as CASSLNIRQGSHEQYF.

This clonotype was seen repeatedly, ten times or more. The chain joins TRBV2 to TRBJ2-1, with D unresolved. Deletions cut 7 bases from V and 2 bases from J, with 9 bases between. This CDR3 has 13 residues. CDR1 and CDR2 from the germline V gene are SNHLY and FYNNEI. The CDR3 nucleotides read TGTGCCAGCACGAGTAACACCTACAATGAGCAGTTCTTC. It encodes CASTSNTYNEQFF.

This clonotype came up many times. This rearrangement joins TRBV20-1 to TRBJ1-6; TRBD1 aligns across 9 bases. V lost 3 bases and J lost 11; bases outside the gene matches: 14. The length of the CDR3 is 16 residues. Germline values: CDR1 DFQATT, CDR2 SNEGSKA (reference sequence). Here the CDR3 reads CSASLLQGAPKPPLHF. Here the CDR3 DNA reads TGCAGTGCTAGCCTCTTACAGGGGGCCCCTAAACCACCCCTCCACTTT.